The 27 T cell receptor beta chains presented below share a single source sample, sequenced in a study of T-cell reconstitution after alpha-beta-depleted transplantation in children. A TCRbeta library incorporating unique molecular identifiers was prepared. TCRdb recomputed calls from the PCR reads with MiXCR, one row per CDR3 protein. The sample records 280,000 or so distinct CDR3 sequences, around a tenth being singletons. Here the sequenced sample was peripheral blood, taken 180 days after TCRalphabeta/CD19-depleted stem cell transplant. The receptors stem from a male patient aged 2-10 years who had a stem cell transplant for chronic granulomatous disease, so the T cells may come from the graft donor.

The sample holds many counts of this clonotype. J is TRBJ1-1 and V is TRBV10-2, with D possibly TRBD1 on 6 matching bases. The CDR3 covers 14 residues. Germline V gives CDR1 WSHSY, CDR2 SAAADI. The ends were cut back, 4 bases at V and 7 bases at J, with 16 bases in the middle. The CDR3 protein is CASSARGVVNEAFF. CDR3 DNA sequence: TGCGCCAGCAGTGCAAGGGGGGTAGTGAATGAAGCTTTCTTT.

V gene TRBV6-1 combines with J gene TRBJ2-5; TRBD2 agrees at 9 bases. This CDR3 is 16 amino acids long. V shed 5 bases, J shed 2 bases, and the junction held 9 bases outside the gene matches. Germline assignment: CDR1 MNHNS and CDR2 SASEGT. Here the CDR3 reads CASSPQLAGRQETQYF. CDR3 in DNA: TGTGCCAGCAGTCCTCAGCTAGCGGGAAGACAAGAGACCCAGTACTTC.

This chain uses TRBV12-3 or TRBV12-4 with TRBJ2-7, with 7 bases lining up with TRBD2. V gave up 7 bases and J gave up 1 base; unmatched junction bases: 1. The CDR3 is made up of 12 amino acids. The CDR3 sequence is CASKRDSYEQYF. CDR3 in DNA: TGTGCCAGCAAGCGGGATTCCTACGAGCAGTACTTC.

This clonotype was picked up many times. V is TRBV6-2 or TRBV6-3 and J is TRBJ1-5; no firm D call. Trimming pared 0 bases from V and 2 bases from J, leaving 5 bases between. The CDR3 has 14 residues. The V gene's germline CDR1 is MNHEY and CDR2 SVGEGT. CDR3 DNA sequence: TGTGCCAGCAGTTACTCAGCCCGCAATCAGCCCCAGCATTTT. Translating gives CASSYSARNQPQHF.

This clonotype came up many times. The rearrangement links TRBV3-1 to TRBJ2-7; D is uncertain. The CDR3 length is 13 residues. Trimming pared 3 bases from V and 2 bases from J, leaving 8 bases between. Per germline, CDR1 LGHDT and CDR2 YNNKEL (reference sequence). The CDR3 sequence: CASSQGHTYEQYF. CDR3 in DNA: TGTGCCAGCAGCCAGGGCCACACCTACGAGCAGTACTTC.

This clonotype was observed many times. The chain links TRBV12-3 or TRBV12-4 to TRBJ2-2, with no clear D. This CDR3 has 14 amino acids. V lost 1 base and J 7 bases, leaving 10 bases between the germline ends. The CDR3 sequence is CASSLDLVVGELFF. The CDR3 nucleotides are TGTGCCAGCAGTTTAGATTTAGTAGTCGGGGAGCTGTTTTTT.

This clonotype occurred many times. This chain joins TRBV20-1 and TRBJ2-7, with 7 bases fitting TRBD1. In germline, CDR1 is DFQATT, CDR2 SNEGSKA (reference sequence). The V segment lost 1 base and the J segment 3 bases; nucleotides outside the gene matches: 12. This CDR3 is built from 16 residues. The CDR3 DNA reads as TGCAGTGCTAGAGCCCCACAGGGGCTTGCTTTCTACGAGCAGTACTTC. This gives the protein CSARAPQGLAFYEQYF.

In its sample, this clonotype was seen a few times. The rearrangement links TRBV24-1 to TRBJ2-2; 8 nucleotides agree with TRBD1. There are 17 residues in the CDR3. From germline, CDR1 is KGHDR and CDR2 SFDVKD. The V and J ends lost 1 base and 4 bases, in that order; junction bases with no gene match: 7. CDR3 DNA sequence: TGTGCCACCAGTGATTTAGGGACAGGTGAAGCCACCGGGGAGCTGTTTTTT. Its protein is CATSDLGTGEATGELFF.

This clonotype occurred many times. This rearrangement joins TRBV7-3 to TRBJ2-2; D unclear. V was shortened by 5 bases and J by 5 bases, with 9 bases between the two germline ends. Looked up from germline, CDR1 is SGHTA and CDR2 is FQGTGA. This CDR3 is 13 amino acids long. For the CDR3, the DNA is TGTGCCAGCAGCAAAATCGTTACCGGGGAGCTGTTTTTT. It encodes CASSKIVTGELFF.

The chain recombines TRBV19 with TRBJ2-1; 8 nucleotides line up with TRBD2. The CDR3 contains 15 residues. Germline CDR1 and CDR2: LNHDA and SQIVND (reference sequence). The J segment lost 8 bases and the V segment lost 4 bases, leaving 10 bases of the junction unmatched. The CDR3 DNA reads TGTGCCAGTAGTAACATCGGGACTAGGTTTTATGAGCAGTTCTTC. Translating gives CASSNIGTRFYEQFF.

Points on this clonotype: A much larger clone is a single base away; this may be a read error. The chain combines TRBV27 with TRBJ2-7; the D gene is possibly TRBD2 (6 bases). The CDR3 has 12 amino acids. The germline gives CDR1 MNHEY, CDR2 SMNVEV (reference sequence). V was clipped by 4 bases and J by 9 bases, with 13 bases between them. CDR3 loop: CASSSGDHVQYF. The CDR3, as DNA: TGTGCCAGCAGTTCGGGGGACCACGTGCAGTACTTC.

The sample holds many counts of this clonotype. This chain connects TRBV5-1 to TRBJ1-5, with D possibly TRBD1 on 6 matching bases. The V gene lost 4 bases and the J gene lost 3 bases, with 11 bases spanning the gap. The CDR3 runs to 14 residues. The germline V gene encodes CDR1 SGHRS and CDR2 YFSETQ. Here the CDR3 reads CASSMDSPNQPQHF. The CDR3 coding sequence is TGCGCCAGCAGCATGGACAGCCCCAATCAGCCCCAGCATTTT.

V usage is TRBV4-1 and J usage is TRBJ1-1; TRBD1 agrees at 7 bases. The CDR3 has 15 amino acids. Germline V gene lookup returns CDR1 MGHRA and CDR2 YSYEKL. With 4 bases clipped from V and 1 base from J, the junction kept 6 bases outside the gene matches. The CDR3 coding sequence is TGCGCCAGCAGCCCCCGACAGGGAACGAACACTGAAGCTTTCTTT. It specifies CASSPRQGTNTEAFF.

This clonotype was recorded many times. The V gene is TRBV28, the J gene TRBJ2-3, with D tentatively TRBD2 (6 bases). The ends were cut back, 10 bases at V and 1 base at J, with 12 bases in the middle. CDR1 and CDR2 from the germline V gene are MDHEN and SYDVKM. This CDR3 has 13 amino acids. The CDR3 DNA follows: TGTGCCACAAGGAGGGTCGGCACAGATACGCAGTATTTT. It yields the protein CATRRVGTDTQYF.

Notes on this clonotype: A read error may be the cause here, since a much bigger clone is one base away. The chain has TRBV28 and TRBJ2-1; 12 bases align to TRBD2. With V trimmed by 6 bases and J by 9 bases, 9 bases remained unmatched. The CDR3 extends over 15 amino acids. Germline V gene sequence: CDR1 MDHEN, CDR2 SYDVKM. Here the CDR3 reads CASRTGTSGLVEQFF. In DNA, the CDR3 is TGTGCCAGCAGAACCGGGACTAGCGGGTTGGTTGAGCAGTTCTTC.

This clonotype occurred many times. V gene TRBV7-9 combines with J gene TRBJ2-1; D remains ambiguous. Trimming removed 2 bases from V and 7 bases from J, with 6 bases in between. Germline V gene lookup returns CDR1 SEHNR and CDR2 FQNEAQ (reference sequence). This CDR3 region has 12 residues. CDR3 amino acids: CASSLTRNEQFF. Here the CDR3 DNA reads TGTGCCAGCAGCTTAACCCGGAATGAGCAGTTCTTC.

This clonotype was detected ten times or more. This chain uses TRBV20-1 with TRBJ2-7; 8 nucleotides agree with TRBD1. The CDR3 is 13 amino acids. After removal of 5 bases from V and 7 bases from J, the junction contained 10 bases not matched to a gene. Germline assignment: CDR1 DFQATT and CDR2 SNEGSKA (reference sequence). CDR3 DNA sequence: TGCAGTGCTTCAACAGGGGGTTCATGGGAGCAGTACTTC. The encoded protein is CSASTGGSWEQYF.

This clonotype was picked up many times. The chain couples TRBV20-1 to TRBJ2-3; D not certain. The ends were cut back, 6 bases at V and 8 bases at J, with 18 bases in the middle. Germline CDR1 is DFQATT and CDR2 is SNEGSKA (reference sequence). The CDR3 has 13 residues. The CDR3 DNA reads as TGCAGTGCGACCGACCCCATCTTAAGTACGCAGTATTTT. Protein product: CSATDPILSTQYF.

Many counts were recorded for this clonotype. The chain couples TRBV12-3 or TRBV12-4 to TRBJ2-1, with 9 bases identical to TRBD2. The CDR3 is 16 amino acids. Unmatched junction bases numbered 11, after V lost 3 bases and J lost 8 bases. The DNA for the CDR3 is TGTGCCAGCAGTTTGTTCGGCGGGAGGGCCCGGGATGAGCAGTTCTTC. This gives the protein CASSLFGGRARDEQFF.

Worth noting for this clonotype: Being one base from a much bigger clone, this may be a read error. The chain recombines TRBV12-3 or TRBV12-4 with TRBJ2-3; maybe TRBD2 (6 bases). The CDR3 runs to 14 residues. The DNA for the CDR3 is TGTGCCAGCAGTTTCGGACTAACCACAGATACGCAGTCTTTT. It codes for CASSFGLTTDTQSF.

This clonotype was observed many times. The chain is built from TRBV18 and TRBJ2-2; possible D gene TRBD1, 5 bases. The germline V gene has CDR1 KGHSH and CDR2 LQKENI. The CDR3 runs to 14 residues. V gave up 4 bases and J gave up 6 bases, with 12 bases separating them. CDR3 DNA sequence: TGTGCCAGCTCACATTCGCAGGGATCCGGGGAGCTGTTTTTT. It encodes CASSHSQGSGELFF.

This clonotype was counted ten times or more. The J gene is TRBJ2-3, the V gene TRBV11-2; 7 bases match TRBD2. CDR3 length equals 15 residues. Germline CDR1 and CDR2: SGHAT and FQNNGV. Germline trimming cut 5 bases from V and 0 bases from J; bases unmatched to any gene: 5. CDR3 residues: CASSLGGTSTDTQYF. The CDR3 DNA reads TGTGCCAGCAGCCTGGGAGGGACTAGCACAGATACGCAGTATTTT.

At least ten counts were recorded for this clonotype. J is TRBJ2-7 and V is TRBV20-1; D perhaps matches TRBD1 (6 bases). The germline V and J ends were trimmed by 5 bases and 1 base, with 12 bases remaining between them. The CDR3 is 13 amino acids. Germline V lookup: CDR1 DFQATT, CDR2 SNEGSKA (reference sequence). CDR3 bases: TGCAGTGCTGACGGACAGCGTTCCTACGAGCAGTACTTC. Its translation is CSADGQRSYEQYF.

This clonotype was recorded at least ten times. The rearrangement joins TRBV20-1 to TRBJ2-1, with a weak D call TRBD2 (6 bases). This CDR3 spans 15 amino acids. Germline CDR1 and CDR2: DFQATT and SNEGSKA (reference sequence). V was cut by 3 bases and J by 0 bases, with 12 bases left in between. The CDR3 coding sequence is TGCAGTGCTAGTACGTGGGACTTCTCCTACAATGAGCAGTTCTTC. This sequence encodes CSASTWDFSYNEQFF.

At least ten counts were recorded for this clonotype. V is TRBV6-1 and J is TRBJ2-2, with TRBD1 identical over 8 bases. The V segment lost 5 bases and the J segment 1 base; nucleotides outside the gene matches: 3. CDR1 is MNHNS, CDR2 SASEGT, per germline. The CDR3 loop spans 15 amino acids. This CDR3 reads CASSTGGMNTGELFF. DNA of the CDR3: TGTGCCAGCAGTACAGGGGGGATGAACACCGGGGAGCTGTTTTTT.

This clonotype was detected many times. The chain combines TRBV20-1 with TRBJ2-7, with TRBD2 as a possible D gene (6 bases). This CDR3 has 12 amino acids. The V and J ends lost 3 bases and 4 bases respectively, with 10 bases between them. CDR1 is DFQATT and CDR2 is SNEGSKA in the germline V gene (reference sequence). The CDR3 sequence is CSARSAGYEQYF. The CDR3 bases are TGCAGTGCTAGGTCGGCGGGGTACGAGCAGTACTTC.

This clonotype was recorded at least ten times. The CDR3 DNA reads as TGCGCCAGCAGCACGCAGCGGGGAGACTACAATGAGCAGTTCTTC. Its protein product is CASSTQRGDYNEQFF. This chain joins TRBV5-1 and TRBJ2-1, with 7 positions matching TRBD2. The ends lost 4 bases at V and 3 bases at J; junction bases unmatched: 7. This CDR3 contains 15 residues. From germline, CDR1 is SGHRS and CDR2 YFSETQ.